A selection of T cell receptor beta chains follows, all from one sample in a study of T cell repertoires in cytomegalovirus infection. Antigens for these TCRs are unknown. TCRdb fed the reads into MiXCR, producing one record per CDR3 protein. The data contain around 120,000 distinct CDR3 sequences, under 50% of them singletons. The source material was CD8+ T cells from cultured PBMCs, sampled from culture after CMV antigen stimulation. The source is a human donor in good health (CMV status not recorded). Some clones in this sample may be carry-over from other donors' samples. Each CDR3 is given with its conserved first and last residue. D genes are given only for firm matches. Where a row states a size, it is once, few, many or the class of an expanded clone; other rows omit it.

V,D,J,size,CDR3,DNA
TRBV24-1,NA,TRBJ2-3,NA,CATSDWVVPDTQYF,TGTGCCACCAGTGATTGGGTCGTTCCGGATACGCAGTATTTT
TRBV4-1,NA,TRBJ2-1,NA,CASSQASDSTKEQFF,TGCGCCAGCAGCCAAGCCTCGGACTCAACCAAGGAGCAGTTCTTC
TRBV12-3/TRBV12-4,TRBD1,TRBJ2-7,NA,CASSRGQGPAYEQYF,TGTGCCAGCAGCCGGGGACAGGGGCCAGCCTACGAGCAGTACTTC
TRBV28,TRBD1,TRBJ2-7,NA,CASATGTGTYEQYF,TGTGCCAGCGCAACCGGGACAGGGACCTACGAGCAGTACTTC
TRBV7-9,NA,TRBJ1-1,once,CASSLVGEGNAEAFF,TGTGCCAGCAGCTTAGTTGGGGAGGGAAACGCTGAAGCTTTCTTT
TRBV12-3/TRBV12-4,NA,TRBJ1-1,NA,CASRAPGTEAFF,TGTGCCAGCAGAGCCCCAGGCACTGAAGCTTTCTTT
TRBV4-1,NA,TRBJ2-2,NA,CASSQYSHNGELFF,TGCGCCAGCAGCCAATACTCCCATAACGGGGAGCTGTTTTTT
TRBV5-6,TRBD2,TRBJ2-3,few,CASSLFLAGSTDTQYF,TGTGCCAGCAGCTTGTTCTTAGCGGGGAGCACAGATACGCAGTATTTT
TRBV7-8,TRBD2,TRBJ2-1,few,CASSLETLAGPYNEQFF,TGTGCCAGCAGCTTAGAAACCCTAGCGGGCCCCTACAATGAGCAGTTCTTC
TRBV6-6,TRBD1,TRBJ2-2,few,CASSYGQGHGGELFF,TGTGCCAGCAGTTACGGACAGGGGCATGGCGGGGAGCTGTTTTTT
TRBV7-9,NA,TRBJ2-5,NA,CASSLAGNSLQETQYF,TGTGCCAGCAGCTTAGCGGGAAACAGCCTACAAGAGACCCAGTACTTC
TRBV4-1,NA,TRBJ2-4,NA,CASSQEGFLNIQYF,TGCGCCAGCAGCCAAGAAGGGTTCTTAAACATTCAGTACTTC
TRBV7-6,TRBD2,TRBJ2-7,NA,CASSNILAGGGLEQYF,TGTGCCAGCAGCAATATACTAGCGGGGGGAGGTCTCGAGCAGTACTTC
TRBV7-9,TRBD2,TRBJ2-5,few,CASSQAASGGPQETQYF,TGTGCCAGCAGCCAAGCGGCTAGCGGGGGCCCTCAAGAGACCCAGTACTTC
TRBV19,TRBD1,TRBJ2-1,NA,CASSMLPGGNEQFF,TGTGCCAGTAGTATGCTTCCAGGGGGCAATGAGCAGTTCTTC
TRBV7-6,NA,TRBJ2-7,few,CASSLGGGSYEQYF,TGTGCCAGCAGCTTAGGTGGAGGGAGTTACGAGCAGTACTTC
TRBV7-8,NA,TRBJ2-1,few,CASSEIGAGLGNEQFF,TGTGCCAGCAGCGAGATAGGGGCGGGGTTGGGCAATGAGCAGTTCTTC
TRBV5-6,NA,TRBJ1-6,NA,CASSTGRSSYNSPLHF,TGTGCCAGTTCGACAGGTCGAAGCTCCTATAATTCACCCCTCCACTTT
TRBV4-2,TRBD2,TRBJ2-1,NA,CASSPGTSGVHNEQFF,TGTGCCAGCAGCCCCGGGACTAGCGGGGTGCACAATGAGCAGTTCTTC
TRBV6-2/TRBV6-3,TRBD2,TRBJ2-1,NA,CASSYSPSGGANEQFF,TGTGCCAGCAGTTACTCACCTAGCGGGGGGGCAAATGAGCAGTTCTTC
TRBV12-3/TRBV12-4,TRBD1,TRBJ1-2,many,CATSSETGEDGYTF,TGTGCCACCTCCTCTGAGACAGGGGAGGATGGCTACACCTTC
TRBV4-1,TRBD2,TRBJ2-5,many,CASSQDHGTSGVLQETQYF,TGCGCCAGCAGCCAAGATCATGGGACTAGCGGGGTCCTTCAAGAGACCCAGTACTTC
TRBV12-3/TRBV12-4,NA,TRBJ2-6,NA,CASCLRANVLTF,TGTGCCAGCTGCCTCCGGGCCAACGTCCTGACTTTC
TRBV5-6,NA,TRBJ2-7,NA,CASSLNLNYEQYF,TGTGCCAGCAGCTTGAACCTAAACTACGAGCAGTACTTC
TRBV7-6,TRBD1,TRBJ2-7,medium-sized,CASSSNGQAGSYEQYF,TGTGCCAGCAGCTCCAACGGACAGGCGGGCTCCTACGAGCAGTACTTC